These T cell receptor beta chains were read from a single sample in a study of blood T cell repertoires in COVID-19. Generated by immunoSEQ multiplex PCR, the TCRdb table keeps only in-frame clones and is missing some. There are 87,000 or so clones in the sample; roughly 76% occur only once, and approximately 16% lies in the top ten. Material: peripheral blood. The source of these receptors is an elderly woman with active or convalescent COVID-19. Both conserved end residues are part of each CDR3. Each record gives: CDR3 protein, J gene, clone size, V gene. The size of a clone is reported for some rows only, either as once, few or many, or as a class for expanded clones.

cdr3_aa: CASSTGQGDTEAFF; j_call: TRBJ1-1; clone_size: NA; v_call: TRBV6-5
cdr3_aa: CASSQLGSNTQYF; j_call: TRBJ2-3; clone_size: NA; v_call: TRBV3-1/TRBV3-2
cdr3_aa: CASSYLQGAGVNEQFF; j_call: TRBJ2-1; clone_size: NA; v_call: TRBV6-6
cdr3_aa: CASSGTPGLIITDTQYF; j_call: TRBJ2-3; clone_size: NA; v_call: TRBV19
cdr3_aa: CASWGTASSPLHF; j_call: TRBJ1-6; clone_size: NA; v_call: TRBV30
cdr3_aa: CASSLSGVYNEQFF; j_call: TRBJ2-1; clone_size: NA; v_call: TRBV19
cdr3_aa: CASSYSRQLRANEQYF; j_call: TRBJ2-7; clone_size: NA; v_call: TRBV6-5
cdr3_aa: CASSAGGGSDTQYF; j_call: TRBJ2-3; clone_size: few; v_call: TRBV3-1/TRBV3-2
cdr3_aa: CASSIKLGSQPQHF; j_call: TRBJ1-5; clone_size: NA; v_call: TRBV19
cdr3_aa: CASSVRQANTGELFF; j_call: TRBJ2-2; clone_size: few; v_call: TRBV2
cdr3_aa: CASSLEAGINIQYF; j_call: TRBJ2-4; clone_size: NA; v_call: TRBV7-2
cdr3_aa: CASSPVLAKNIQYF; j_call: TRBJ2-4; clone_size: NA; v_call: TRBV18
cdr3_aa: CASSLVPGGTEAFF; j_call: TRBJ1-1; clone_size: NA; v_call: TRBV5-8
cdr3_aa: CASSVQGAVYGYTF; j_call: TRBJ1-2; clone_size: NA; v_call: TRBV7-9
cdr3_aa: CASSQAPGTGNTIYF; j_call: TRBJ1-3; clone_size: NA; v_call: TRBV4-3
cdr3_aa: CASSGGRVETQYF; j_call: TRBJ2-5; clone_size: few; v_call: TRBV2
cdr3_aa: CASSLHKAGLETQYF; j_call: TRBJ2-5; clone_size: NA; v_call: TRBV5-8
cdr3_aa: CASSPGGRAWGSYEQYF; j_call: TRBJ2-7; clone_size: many; v_call: TRBV5-6
cdr3_aa: CASSYRPTGAGVYGYTF; j_call: TRBJ1-2; clone_size: NA; v_call: TRBV7-2
cdr3_aa: CASGLTPRRPDAGGRTGELFF; j_call: TRBJ2-2; clone_size: NA; v_call: TRBV12-5
cdr3_aa: CASSPQSARLAGGVEQYF; j_call: TRBJ2-7; clone_size: NA; v_call: TRBV3-1/TRBV3-2
cdr3_aa: CATGLAGGSGELFF; j_call: TRBJ2-2; clone_size: NA; v_call: TRBV19
cdr3_aa: CASSDRGGSSPLHF; j_call: TRBJ1-6; clone_size: NA; v_call: TRBV19
cdr3_aa: CASKSSNRNTIYF; j_call: TRBJ1-3; clone_size: NA; v_call: TRBV7-2
cdr3_aa: CASSKYGTGVKNEQFF; j_call: TRBJ2-1; clone_size: once; v_call: TRBV6-2/TRBV6-3
cdr3_aa: CASSSESPPFTGELFF; j_call: TRBJ2-2; clone_size: NA; v_call: TRBV13
cdr3_aa: CASSIGVSGGPSSYNEQFF; j_call: TRBJ2-1; clone_size: NA; v_call: TRBV19
cdr3_aa: CAKGGVPLRNEQFF; j_call: TRBJ2-1; clone_size: once; v_call: TRBV9
cdr3_aa: CAISGSGGVSTDTQYF; j_call: TRBJ2-3; clone_size: NA; v_call: TRBV10-3
cdr3_aa: CASSLASAVRNEQFF; j_call: TRBJ2-1; clone_size: NA; v_call: TRBV7-9
cdr3_aa: CASSTDTYGYTF; j_call: TRBJ1-2; clone_size: NA; v_call: TRBV19
cdr3_aa: CASSPRGGVREAFF; j_call: TRBJ1-1; clone_size: NA; v_call: TRBV7-6
cdr3_aa: CASSQDPRSQPQHF; j_call: TRBJ1-5; clone_size: NA; v_call: TRBV3-1/TRBV3-2
cdr3_aa: CASSYQDTDNSPLHF; j_call: TRBJ1-6; clone_size: NA; v_call: TRBV6-2/TRBV6-3
cdr3_aa: CASSQEGLAQDTQYF; j_call: TRBJ2-3; clone_size: NA; v_call: TRBV4-2
cdr3_aa: CASSRISGTSGGNEQFF; j_call: TRBJ2-1; clone_size: NA; v_call: TRBV3-1/TRBV3-2
cdr3_aa: CASRPHRGRVWVFF; j_call: TRBJ2-1; clone_size: NA; v_call: TRBV21-1
cdr3_aa: CASSQESISLPDTQYF; j_call: TRBJ2-3; clone_size: NA; v_call: TRBV4-2
cdr3_aa: CASSATGAETQYF; j_call: TRBJ2-5; clone_size: once; v_call: TRBV7-9
cdr3_aa: CASSETSGGAYQETQYF; j_call: TRBJ2-5; clone_size: NA; v_call: TRBV9
cdr3_aa: CASTPTANTEAFF; j_call: TRBJ1-1; clone_size: NA; v_call: TRBV2
cdr3_aa: CASSLIGQGNYGYTF; j_call: TRBJ1-2; clone_size: NA; v_call: TRBV5-5
cdr3_aa: CASSQQDRGRSPLHF; j_call: TRBJ1-6; clone_size: once; v_call: TRBV6-5
cdr3_aa: CASSGTGVGNTIYF; j_call: TRBJ1-3; clone_size: NA; v_call: TRBV3-1/TRBV3-2